This record concerns one TCR beta chain sequence. The antigen remains undetermined. V was pared by 0 bases and J by 2 bases, with 5 bases between. This CDR3 is 12 amino acids long. Germline CDR1 is DFQATT and CDR2 is SNEGSKA (reference sequence). Total RNA extracted from each sample amounted to at least 5.5 micrograms. This sample stems from a study of blood T cells in healthy people across ages. The overall study: Researchers report that template switching captured about one barcoded beta molecule per two T cells. Overall study results and limits: Estimated diversity, derived from one million T cells, was regarded as an underestimate.

A sample-barcoded 5' primer and a J-beta primer mix were used in a second PCR of about 7 to 12 cycles. TCRdb analysed the 5' RACE reads with MiXCR anew, one entry per CDR3 protein. This sample yields about 1.8 million distinct CDR3 sequences, of which less than 50% are seen a single time; 2.1% belongs to the top ten. Sequenced: blood. The gene calls are TRBV20-1 and TRBJ2-7; D is uncertain. This sequence originates from a woman aged 40 to 55 in good health. In DNA, the CDR3 is TGCAGTGCTAGAGATTGGACCTACGAGCAGTACTTC. Its protein is CSARDWTYEQYF.